This T cell receptor (beta chain) was documented in a study of human T cells and chemical hapten exposure. At the level of the study: Per-sample TCR yield variability stemmed mainly from small pooled library volume differences.

TCRdb re-derived calls from the 5' RACE reads in MiXCR, one entry per CDR3 protein. The sample holds approximately 81,000 distinct CDR3 sequences; less than 9.5% are singletons and the top ten take about 2.1%. This clonotype was seen more than once but under ten times. Unfractionated whole blood yielded total RNA. V lost 5 bases, J lost 2 bases, and 12 bases lay in between. The germline gives CDR1 SNHLY, CDR2 FYNNEI. The CDR3 extends over 14 amino acids. V is TRBV2 and J is TRBJ2-5; D possibly corresponds to TRBD1 (6 bases). The receptor was isolated from a male donor in good health. The CDR3, as DNA: TGTGCCAGCAGTCAATCCCAGGGGCAAGAGACCCAGTACTTC. Translating gives CASSQSQGQETQYF.